One sample yielded the 32 T cell receptor beta chains listed below, sequenced in a study of T cell responses to AZD1222 COVID-19 vaccine. TCRdb's copy holds only in-frame clones and misses some; the assay was immunoSEQ multiplex PCR. The sample contains about 120,000 clones, 87% of which appear only once. This specimen was peripheral blood, taken 28 days after the second AZD1222 dose. These receptors were collected from an adult who received the AZD1222 COVID-19 vaccine.

J is TRBJ1-3 and V is TRBV7-9; TRBD1 matches 8 bases. The CDR3 is made up of 16 amino acids. The V and J ends lost 3 bases and 1 base, in that order; junction bases with no gene match: 5. The V gene's germline CDR1 is SEHNR and CDR2 FQNEAQ (reference sequence). CDR3 DNA: TGTGCCAGCAGCTTTCAACAGGGGGGATCTGGAAACACCATATATTTT. Translated, it gives CASSFQQGGSGNTIYF.

The chain combines TRBV7-9 with TRBJ1-2, with D perhaps TRBD1 (6 bases). CDR3 length equals 11 residues. V lost 11 bases and J lost 7, with 14 bases in between. Per germline, CDR1 SEHNR and CDR2 FQNEAQ (reference sequence). In DNA form, the CDR3 reads TGTGCCCTTCGGGGGGCTGGTGGCTACACCTTC. Translating gives CALRGAGGYTF.

V is TRBV27 and J is TRBJ2-7, with a possible D match to TRBD2 (6 bases). V lost 6 bases and J lost 2, with 20 bases in between. The CDR3 is made up of 16 amino acids. Germline loops: CDR1 MNHEY, CDR2 SMNVEV (reference sequence). CDR3 loop: CASSNTPGTVPYEQYF. The CDR3 DNA sequence: TGTGCCAGCAGCAATACACCCGGGACTGTCCCCTACGAGCAGTACTTC.

This clone was seen only once. The chain recombines TRBV7-9 with TRBJ1-3; possibly TRBD1 for D (5 bases). The germline V gene has CDR1 SEHNR and CDR2 FQNEAQ (reference sequence). The V gene lost 5 bases and the J gene lost 6 bases, with 14 bases spanning the gap. The length of the CDR3 is 14 residues. The CDR3 here is CASSPLTEANTIYF. The CDR3, as DNA: TGTGCCAGCAGCCCTCTGACAGAAGCAAACACCATATATTTT.

This clone was recorded only once. The chain carries TRBV7-8 and TRBJ2-1, with D perhaps given as TRBD1 or TRBD2 (5 bases each). The germline V gene has CDR1 SGHVS and CDR2 FQNEAQ. The CDR3 is 17 residues long. V was trimmed by 0 bases and J by 4 bases, leaving 16 bases between them. The CDR3 spells CASSLASLGVQYNEQFF. The CDR3 DNA follows: TGTGCCAGCAGCTTAGCGAGTTTGGGGGTACAGTACAATGAGCAGTTCTTC.

This clone was seen a handful of times. The J gene is TRBJ1-1, the V gene TRBV2, with TRBD1 matching over 7 bases. Germline trimming cut 0 bases from V and 1 base from J; bases unmatched to any gene: 20. CDR1 and CDR2 (germline): SNHLY, FYNNEI. The CDR3 has 21 residues. Written as DNA, the CDR3 is TGTGCCAGCAGTGAAGCGGTGTATATCTGGACAGGCCGGCCCACGAACACTGAAGCTTTCTTT. It codes for CASSEAVYIWTGRPTNTEAFF.

V gene TRBV6-5 combines with J gene TRBJ1-4, with 7 bases matching TRBD1. This CDR3 region has 14 residues. V dropped 4 bases and J dropped 8; count of bases not matched to a gene: 7. Germline V gives CDR1 MNHEY, CDR2 SVGAGI. CDR3 amino acids: CASSFDRVGEKLFF. The CDR3 nucleotides are TGTGCCAGCAGTTTCGACAGGGTGGGCGAAAAACTGTTTTTT.

This chain links TRBV11-2 with TRBJ2-3; D may be TRBD2 (6 bases). CDR3 length: 12 residues. Germline V lookup: CDR1 SGHAT, CDR2 FQNNGV. V was clipped by 3 bases and J by 6 bases, with 7 bases between them. In nucleotides, the CDR3 is TGTGCCAGCAGCTTGGCGGGGGATACGCAGTATTTT. This sequence encodes CASSLAGDTQYF.

By share, this clone ranks as medium-sized. The J gene is TRBJ2-6, the V gene TRBV6-5; 8 bases match TRBD1. This CDR3 comprises 15 residues. CDR1 is MNHEY, CDR2 SVGAGI, per germline. Trimming at V came to 5 bases and at J to 11 bases, leaving 11 bases not matched to a gene. This CDR3 reads CASSTTWTGSHVLTF. DNA of the CDR3: TGTGCCAGCAGTACGACATGGACAGGGTCTCACGTCCTGACTTTC.

Notes on this clone: At one end the junction does not follow the germline gene, possibly because of a read error. This chain joins TRBV4-2 and TRBJ1-6, with D maybe TRBD1 (6 bases). Germline lookup yields CDR1 LGHNA and CDR2 YNFKEQ. CDR3 length equals 17 residues. The CDR3 coding sequence is TGTGCCAGCAGCCAAGTGCGAGGGGACACTCTTAATTCACCCCTCTACTTT. The encoded protein is CASSQVRGDTLNSPLYF.

The CDR3, as DNA: TGTGCCAGCAGCTCCCGACATCCCCGGGGTGAAAAACTGTTTTTT. Translation gives CASSSRHPRGEKLFF. The gene calls are TRBV21-1 and TRBJ1-4. TRBV21-1 has pseudogene status. There are 15 residues in the CDR3.

This clone was detected once. The chain employs TRBV2 and TRBJ1-2; D not resolved. Trimming left V 0 bases short and J 8 bases short, with 7 bases between. This CDR3 is 12 amino acids long. Looked up from germline, CDR1 is SNHLY and CDR2 is FYNNEI. The CDR3 bases are TGTGCCAGCAGTGAAGCAAGGACGGGCTACACCTTC. Translation gives CASSEARTGYTF.

J is TRBJ2-5 and V is TRBV19; D tentatively fits TRBD1 or TRBD2 (5 bases each). From germline, CDR1 is LNHDA and CDR2 SQIVND (reference sequence). The CDR3 covers 15 residues. V gave up 4 bases and J gave up 7 bases, with 19 bases separating them. Here the CDR3 DNA reads TGTGCCAGTAGTACCCGGGGCAGGGACGTGGTGACCCAGTACTTC. Amino acid sequence: CASSTRGRDVVTQYF.

This chain links TRBV11-2 with TRBJ2-7; D is uncertain. CDR1 is SGHAT, CDR2 FQNNGV, per germline. There are 14 residues in the CDR3. Trimming took 3 bases from V and 0 from J, leaving 9 bases between them. CDR3 DNA: TGTGCCAGCAGCTTTATCGGAAGCTCCTACGAGCAGTACTTC. As protein: CASSFIGSSYEQYF.

V usage is TRBV19 and J usage is TRBJ1-2; unclear D gene. The V gene lost 7 bases and the J gene lost 6 bases, with 24 bases spanning the gap. The CDR3 is 16 amino acids. Germline-derived CDR1 and CDR2 are LNHDA and SQIVND (reference sequence). CDR3 nucleotides: TGTGCCAGTACCAGGACCGCTCTCTTGATTATGGATGGCTACACCTTC. Translated: CASTRTALLIMDGYTF.

The V call is TRBV24-1, the J call TRBJ2-5, with D perhaps matching TRBD2 (6 bases). The germline V and J ends were trimmed by 0 bases and 2 bases, with 9 bases remaining between them. The CDR3 is 15 residues long. CDR1 and CDR2 (germline): KGHDR, SFDVKD. The DNA for the CDR3 is TGTGCCACCAGTGATTTGGGACGGGGGCAAGAGACCCAGTACTTC. It is translated as CATSDLGRGQETQYF.

The chain is built from TRBV6-5 and TRBJ2-5; 12 bases match TRBD2. Trimming took 6 bases from V and 3 from J; bases not matched to a gene: 5. CDR1 and CDR2 (germline): MNHEY, SVGAGI. The CDR3 is made up of 15 amino acids. The CDR3: CASSSTSGGKETQYF. CDR3 bases: TGTGCCAGCAGCTCCACTAGCGGGGGGAAAGAGACCCAGTACTTC.

The chain combines TRBV7-2 with TRBJ1-4; the match to TRBD1 covers 9 bases. V lost 5 bases, J lost 8 bases, and 12 bases stayed unmatched. This CDR3 has 16 residues. CDR1 and CDR2 (germline): SGHTA, FQGNSA. In DNA, the CDR3 is TGTGCCAGCAGCCCAGTAAGCGGGACAGGGCTAGAAAAACTGTTTTTT. Amino acids: CASSPVSGTGLEKLFF.

The chain recombines TRBV18 with TRBJ2-2; 7 positions agree with TRBD2. With V trimmed by 3 bases and J by 2 bases, 3 bases remained unmatched. Germline V gene data show CDR1 as KGHSH and CDR2 as LQKENI. CDR3 size: 15 residues. The CDR3 DNA follows: TGTGCCAGCTCACCGCGGGGGAGCAACACCGGGGAGCTGTTTTTT. Protein: CASSPRGSNTGELFF.

J is TRBJ2-1 and V is TRBV19; 9 nucleotides line up with TRBD1. This CDR3 spans 15 amino acids. The germline CDR1 and CDR2 sequences are LNHDA and SQIVND (reference sequence). With V trimmed by 6 bases and J by 2 bases, 5 bases remained unmatched. Here the CDR3 reads CASRAGTGPYNEQFF. CDR3 DNA: TGTGCCAGTAGGGCCGGGACAGGGCCCTACAATGAGCAGTTCTTC.

The chain recombines TRBV4-2 with TRBJ1-1; D may be TRBD1 (5 bases). This CDR3 has 12 residues. The V end was cut by 4 bases, the J end by 7 bases, with 10 bases between. Germline loops: CDR1 LGHNA, CDR2 YNFKEQ. Here the CDR3 reads CASSLTADEAFF. CDR3 bases: TGTGCCAGCAGCCTGACAGCCGATGAAGCTTTCTTT.

The V call is TRBV4-2, the J call TRBJ2-2; no clear D gene. V gave up 4 bases and J gave up 6 bases, with 12 bases separating them. The germline gives CDR1 LGHNA, CDR2 YNFKEQ. This CDR3 comprises 14 residues. The CDR3 region is CASSPQEVAGELFF. The CDR3 bases are TGTGCCAGCAGCCCACAAGAGGTCGCCGGGGAGCTGTTTTTT.

This CDR3 reads CASSLSGVPSRREQYF. CDR3 sequence (DNA): TGTGCCAGCAGTTTATCAGGGGTCCCGTCGCGGCGCGAGCAGTACTTC. V usage is TRBV27 and J usage is TRBJ2-7, with D perhaps matching TRBD1 (5 bases). Germline V CDR1 and CDR2: MNHEY, SMNVEV (reference sequence). The CDR3 has 16 residues. With 0 bases removed from V and 6 bases from J, the gap between germline ends came to 18 bases.

The gene calls are TRBV7-2 and TRBJ2-5; TRBD2 matches at 11 bases. Germline V gene sequence: CDR1 SGHTA, CDR2 FQGNSA. The CDR3 sequence is 16 residues long. V shed 3 bases, J shed 7 bases, and the junction held 10 bases outside the gene matches. The CDR3 sequence is CASSFSPGTSGGTQYF. The CDR3 coding sequence is TGTGCCAGCAGCTTTTCCCCCGGGACTAGCGGAGGGACCCAGTACTTC. Using reference TRBV7-2 and TRBJ2-5 for the parts outside the CDR3, the full variable domain is GAGVSQSPSNKVTEKGKDVELRCDPISGHTALYWYRQSLGQGLEFLIYFQGNSAPDKSGLPSDRFSAERTGGSVSTLTIQRTQQEDSAVYLCASSFSPGTSGGTQYFGPGTRLLVL.

The chain joins TRBV12-5 to TRBJ2-3; no clear D gene. This CDR3 comprises 15 residues. V lost 5 bases and J lost 3, with 15 bases in between. Germline CDR1 is LGHNT and CDR2 is FRNRAP. Here the CDR3 reads CASGPNARTTDTQYF. Written as DNA, the CDR3 is TGTGCTAGTGGTCCTAACGCCCGAACGACAGATACGCAGTATTTT.

This chain joins TRBV5-6 and TRBJ2-3, with D possibly TRBD1 on 5 matching bases. Trimming pared 4 bases from V and 0 bases from J, leaving 21 bases between. The CDR3 is made up of 18 amino acids. CDR1 and CDR2 from the germline V gene are SGHDT and YYEEEE. CDR3 sequence: CASSPTRNRITSTDTQYF. CDR3 DNA: TGTGCCAGCAGCCCTACTCGTAACAGGATTACTAGCACAGATACGCAGTATTTT.

The CDR3: CASSKVGGGTEAFF. In DNA form, the CDR3 reads TGTGCCAGTAGTAAGGTTGGGGGTGGCACTGAAGCTTTCTTT. The gene calls are TRBV19 and TRBJ1-1; D is perhaps TRBD1 (5 bases). Germline assignment: CDR1 LNHDA and CDR2 SQIVND (reference sequence). Trimming pared 4 bases from V and 4 bases from J, leaving 13 bases between. This CDR3 is built from 14 residues.

The genes are TRBV25-1 and TRBJ1-2, with 7 nucleotides matching TRBD1. The V and J ends lost 4 bases and 4 bases, in that order; junction bases with no gene match: 3. Per the germline V gene, CDR1 is MGHDK and CDR2 is SYGVNS. This CDR3 comprises 13 residues. CDR3 amino acids: CASSGGQFYGYTF. The DNA of the CDR3 is TGTGCCAGCAGTGGGGGACAGTTCTATGGCTACACCTTC.

The chain recombines TRBV5-1 with TRBJ2-1; TRBD2 matches at 11 bases. CDR3 length: 15 residues. Trimming at V came to 3 bases and at J to 5 bases, leaving 4 bases not matched to a gene. The germline V gene has CDR1 SGHRS and CDR2 YFSETQ. As DNA, the CDR3 is TGCGCCAGCAGCTATGGACTAGCGGGCGACAATGAGCAGTTCTTC. It encodes CASSYGLAGDNEQFF.

The gene calls are TRBV5-8 and TRBJ2-6; weak D call: TRBD2 (6 bases). Germline CDR1 SGHTS, CDR2 YDEGEE. The V gene lost 2 bases and the J gene lost 0 bases, with 12 bases spanning the gap. The CDR3 runs 17 residues. The CDR3 DNA is TGTGCCAGCAGCTTTGAGCGGGTGCTCTCTGGGGCCAACGTCCTGACTTTC. It translates to CASSFERVLSGANVLTF.

V and J are TRBV7-2 and TRBJ1-6; D uncertain. CDR1 and CDR2 (germline): SGHTA, FQGNSA. Between the trimmed V and J ends, which lost 3 bases and 8 bases, there was a span of 5 bases. This CDR3 is 12 amino acids long. The CDR3 bases are TGTGCCAGCAGCTTTAACGATTCACCCCTCCACTTT. Its translation is CASSFNDSPLHF.

The sample holds one count of this clone. Distinct nucleotide sequences in the sample also encode this CDR3. The CDR3 region has the DNA TGTGCCAGCAGTGAGAGTGGAAGAGAGCTCTATGGCTACACCTTC. Its translation: CASSESGRELYGYTF. The J gene is TRBJ1-2, the V gene TRBV25-1; D unresolved. Germline-derived CDR1 and CDR2 are MGHDK and SYGVNS. The CDR3 loop spans 15 amino acids. Trimming cost V 3 bases and J 4 bases, with 15 bases left between them.